This note documents a single T cell receptor (beta chain) sequence. Its antigen is still unknown. The sample is drawn from a study of T-cell reconstitution after alpha-beta-depleted transplantation in children. V lost 1 base and J 4 bases, leaving 14 bases between the germline ends. CDR1 is SGHTA and CDR2 is FQGNSA in the germline V gene. This CDR3 is 16 amino acids long. During its preparation, the TCRbeta library received unique molecular identifiers. TCRdb re-called the PCR reads with MiXCR, one entry per CDR3 protein. The table records 450,000 to 600,000 distinct CDR3 sequences, about 11% of them present only once. Study-wide results and caveats: For some patients, TCRbeta diversity was high at day 60 because of recipient T cells and thymic progenitors that survived. Fresh T-cell production supplied most of the T-cell counts and diversity seen one year after transplant. Alpha-beta T cells present about two months after transplant were reported to originate from several hundred expanded graft clones.

V and J are TRBV7-2 and TRBJ1-5; TRBD1 might be the D (5 bases). Sequenced here: PBMCs, sampled before TCRalphabeta/CD19-depleted stem cell transplant. The TCR originated in a child younger than 10 with inherited bone marrow failure, due to receive a stem cell transplant. The CDR3 bases are TGTGCCAGCAGCTTAGTGGGGGGGGAGGTGAATCAGCCCCAGCATTTT. It codes for CASSLVGGEVNQPQHF.